Shown below are 5 T cell receptor beta chains from a single sample sequenced in a study of blood T cell repertoires in COVID-19. Sequenced by immunoSEQ multiplex PCR; TCRdb stores in-frame clones only, minus some. The sample shows 150,000 to 200,000 clones, about 93% of them seen only once. Sequencing input: peripheral blood. These TCRs come from a woman aged 50 to 65 with acute or convalescent COVID-19.

The chain combines TRBV6-5 with TRBJ1-1; no firm D call. The CDR3 sequence is 15 residues long. Germline loops: CDR1 MNHEY, CDR2 SVGAGI. V was cut by 5 bases and J by 2 bases, with 15 bases left in between. CDR3 DNA sequence: TGTGCCAGCAGTCCCCAAGTGGGCCTTAACACTGAAGCTTTCTTT. Translating it yields CASSPQVGLNTEAFF.

This chain uses TRBV3-1 (or the pseudogene TRBV3-2) with TRBJ1-4; the D gene is possibly TRBD1 (6 bases). Germline V CDR1 and CDR2: LGHDT, YNNKEL (reference sequence). Trimming shortened V by 3 bases and J by 8 bases, and 7 bases separated the two germline ends. The CDR3 loop spans 12 amino acids. The DNA for the CDR3 is TGTGCCAGCAGCCACACAGGGGAAAAACTGTTTTTT. This codes for CASSHTGEKLFF.

The V call is TRBV9, the J call TRBJ2-7; weak D call: TRBD2 (5 bases). Trimming took off 4 bases at V and 0 bases at J, with 11 bases between the two ends. Germline lookup yields CDR1 SGDLS and CDR2 YYNGEE. The CDR3 is 14 amino acids. The chain's CDR3 is CASSLRTDSYEQYF. The CDR3 DNA follows: TGTGCCAGCAGCCTCAGGACTGACTCCTACGAGCAGTACTTC.

This clone was picked up one time. The chain is built from TRBV6-2 or TRBV6-3 and TRBJ1-1; no clear D gene. CDR3 size: 13 residues. Between the trimmed V and J ends, which lost 0 bases and 5 bases, there was a span of 7 bases. The germline gives CDR1 MNHEY, CDR2 SVGEGT. CDR3: CASSYSGVTEAFF. The CDR3 nucleotides are TGTGCCAGCAGTTACTCCGGGGTAACTGAAGCTTTCTTT.

The rearrangement links TRBV5-1 to TRBJ1-6; tentatively, D is TRBD1 (5 bases). V dropped 2 bases and J dropped 10 bases, with 13 bases sitting between them. The CDR3 loop spans 14 amino acids. Germline V gives CDR1 SGHRS, CDR2 YFSETQ. The CDR3 nucleotides are TGCGCCAGCAGCTTATCCGGGACTTTCTCACCCCTCCACTTT. Translated: CASSLSGTFSPLHF.